The clone carrying this T cell receptor beta chain was seen a handful of times. The germline V gene encodes CDR1 KGHSH and CDR2 LQKENI. V gave up 5 bases and J gave up 6 bases, with 11 bases separating them. This CDR3 spans 14 amino acids. These data are taken from a study of control samples from healthy donors and cancer patients. Clones were read by immunoSEQ multiplex PCR, and TCRdb kept only the in-frame ones, dropping some. The sample lists fewer than 250,000 clones; approximately 90% were seen once. Sequencing input: blood. This TCR was sampled from a young man in good health. The genes are TRBV18 and TRBJ1-6; D gene unclear. The CDR3 loop reads CASSNREGNSPLHF. The CDR3 DNA is TGTGCCAGCTCAAACCGGGAGGGTAATTCACCCCTCCACTTT.